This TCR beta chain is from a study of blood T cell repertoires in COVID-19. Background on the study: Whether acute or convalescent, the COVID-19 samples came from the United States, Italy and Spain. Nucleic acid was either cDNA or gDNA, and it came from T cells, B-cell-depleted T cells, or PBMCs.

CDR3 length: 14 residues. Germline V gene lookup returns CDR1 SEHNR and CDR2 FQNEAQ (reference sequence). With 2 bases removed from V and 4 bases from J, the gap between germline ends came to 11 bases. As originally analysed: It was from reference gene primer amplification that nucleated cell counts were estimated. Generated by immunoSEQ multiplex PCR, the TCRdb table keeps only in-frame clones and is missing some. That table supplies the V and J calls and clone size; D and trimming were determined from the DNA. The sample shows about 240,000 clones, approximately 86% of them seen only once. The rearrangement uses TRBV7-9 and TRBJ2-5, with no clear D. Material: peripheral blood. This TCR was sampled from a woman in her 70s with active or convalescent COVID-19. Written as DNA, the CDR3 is TGTGCCAGCAGCTTATTGTTAATAGCAGAGACCCAGTACTTC. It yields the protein CASSLLLIAETQYF.